This T cell receptor beta chain originates from a study of molecular identifiers for immune sequencing clone quantification. As for the study in general: The replicate experiment used RNA from approximately 20,000 or 100,000 naive CD8 cells. This RNA was split into five aliquots, and four of them were sequenced. Study results and caveats: Clones that exceeded 20 RNA copies held over 98% of effector molecules, yet under 1% in naive cells. Spiked Jurkat TCR RNA from one cell was reportedly detectable among around 960,000 naive cells.

Per germline, CDR1 MNHEY and CDR2 SVGAGI. Trimming removed 0 bases from V and 1 base from J, with 6 bases in between. CDR3 length: 14 residues. This clonotype was observed many times. Its target is not known. Listed TCR primers, together with previously described methods, were used for the bulk TCR libraries. Each CDR3 protein gets one entry after TCRdb re-called the PCR reads with MiXCR. There are 65,000 or so distinct CDR3 sequences in the sample; roughly 18% occur only once, and 1.5% to 1.8% lies in the top ten. What was sequenced was naive CD8+ T cells from blood, with Jurkat cell RNA spiked in. Indicated subset: FACS-sorted CD8+CD4-CCR7+CD45RA+ naive T cells. V and J are TRBV6-5 and TRBJ1-2; D is uncertain. The clonotype comes from a human donor in good health. Some libraries in this study had Jurkat cell RNA spiked in. CDR3 region: CASSYSNNNYGYTF. The CDR3 DNA follows: TGTGCCAGCAGTTACTCGAACAATAACTATGGCTACACCTTC.